These 4 T cell receptor beta chains were sequenced from one sample in a study of memory CD4+ T cells and cytomegalovirus serostatus. Single viable CD3+CD4+CD8-CD45RO+ cells were sorted as the memory CD4+ T cells. Data came from immunoSEQ multiplex PCR; TCRdb stores just in-frame clones and leaves some out. The table shows 40,000 to 55,000 clones, with around 80% occurring only once. The sequenced material came from memory CD4+ T cells from blood. These receptors originate from an adult in good health and CMV-seropositive.

The chain combines TRBV7-2 with TRBJ2-1; no clear D. The CDR3 length is 11 residues. Germline lookup yields CDR1 SGHTA and CDR2 FQGNSA. The ends were cut back, 6 bases at V and 7 bases at J, with 7 bases in the middle. The CDR3 region has the DNA TGTGCCAGCAGAGAACAAAATGAGCAGTTCTTC. Protein: CASREQNEQFF.

This chain links TRBV29-1 with TRBJ1-1; 7 positions match TRBD1. The V gene end was trimmed by 6 bases and the J gene end by 9 bases; junction bases not matched to a gene: 4. This CDR3 is built from 10 residues. Germline values: CDR1 SQVTM, CDR2 ANQGSEA. The CDR3 region has the DNA TGCAGCGTCTACAGGGGTAAAGCTTTCTTT. This codes for CSVYRGKAFF.

The V call is TRBV28, the J call TRBJ1-4; D call uncertain. The CDR3 runs to 12 residues. V dropped 6 bases and J dropped 4 bases, with 6 bases sitting between them. Germline V lookup: CDR1 MDHEN, CDR2 SYDVKM. CDR3 bases: TGTGCCAGCAGGGGAGGTAATGAAAAACTGTTTTTT. Its translation: CASRGGNEKLFF. Combining the CDR3 with reference TRBV28 and TRBJ1-4 gives the whole variable domain DVKVTQSSRYLVKRTGEKVFLECVQDMDHENMFWYRQDPGLGLRLIYFSYDVKMKEKGDIPEGYSVSREKKERFSLILESASTNQTSMYLCASRGGNEKLFFGSGTQLSVL.

The CDR3 spells CASSRGLAGTYEQYF. The CDR3 nucleotides are TGTGCCAGTAGTAGGGGACTAGCGGGGACCTACGAGCAGTACTTC. V usage is TRBV19 and J usage is TRBJ2-7; 13 positions agree with TRBD2. Unmatched junction bases numbered 2, after V lost 4 bases and J lost 2 bases. The CDR3 covers 15 residues. CDR1 and CDR2 (germline): LNHDA, SQIVND (reference sequence).